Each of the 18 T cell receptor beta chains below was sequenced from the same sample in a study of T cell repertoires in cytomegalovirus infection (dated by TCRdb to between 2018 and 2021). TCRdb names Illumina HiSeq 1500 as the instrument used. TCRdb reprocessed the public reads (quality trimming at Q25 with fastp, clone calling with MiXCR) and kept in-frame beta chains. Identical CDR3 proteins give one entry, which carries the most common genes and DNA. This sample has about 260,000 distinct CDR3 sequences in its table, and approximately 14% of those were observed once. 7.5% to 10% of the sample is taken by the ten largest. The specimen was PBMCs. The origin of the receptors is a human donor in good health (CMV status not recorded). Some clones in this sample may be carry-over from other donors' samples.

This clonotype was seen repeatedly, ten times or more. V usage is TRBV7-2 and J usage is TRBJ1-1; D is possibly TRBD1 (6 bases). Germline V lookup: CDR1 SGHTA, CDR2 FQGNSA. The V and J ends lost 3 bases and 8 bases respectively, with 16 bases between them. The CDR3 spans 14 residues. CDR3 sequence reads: CASSLKGGSKEAFF. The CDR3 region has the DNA TGTGCCAGCAGCTTGAAAGGGGGGTCGAAGGAAGCTTTCTTT.

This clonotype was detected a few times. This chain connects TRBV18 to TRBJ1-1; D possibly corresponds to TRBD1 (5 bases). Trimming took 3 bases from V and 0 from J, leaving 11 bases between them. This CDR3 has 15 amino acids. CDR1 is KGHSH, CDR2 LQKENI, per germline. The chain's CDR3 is CASSPVGGVNTEAFF. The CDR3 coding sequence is TGTGCCAGCTCACCTGTGGGGGGAGTGAACACTGAAGCTTTCTTT.

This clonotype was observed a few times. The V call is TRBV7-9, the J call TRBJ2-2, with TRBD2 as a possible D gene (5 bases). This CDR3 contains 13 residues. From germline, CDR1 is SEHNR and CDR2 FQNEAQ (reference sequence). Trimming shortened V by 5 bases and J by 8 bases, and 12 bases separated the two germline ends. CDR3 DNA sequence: TGTGCCAGCAGCAACCCTAGCACTGGGGAGCTGTTTTTT. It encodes CASSNPSTGELFF.

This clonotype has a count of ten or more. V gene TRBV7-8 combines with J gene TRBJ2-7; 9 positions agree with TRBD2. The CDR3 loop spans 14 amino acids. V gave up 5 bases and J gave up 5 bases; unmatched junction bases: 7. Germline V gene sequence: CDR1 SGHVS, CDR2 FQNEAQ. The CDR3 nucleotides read TGTGCCAGCAGCAACGCGGGGGGGCGTGACGAGCAGTACTTC. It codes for CASSNAGGRDEQYF.

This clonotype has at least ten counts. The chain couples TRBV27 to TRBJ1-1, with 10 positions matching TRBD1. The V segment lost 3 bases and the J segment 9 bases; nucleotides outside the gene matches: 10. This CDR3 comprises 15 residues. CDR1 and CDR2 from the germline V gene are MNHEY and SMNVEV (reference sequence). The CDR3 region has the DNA TGTGCCAGCAGTTTTGGAGACAGGGGGCGCGTGAAAGCTTTCTTT. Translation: CASSFGDRGRVKAFF.

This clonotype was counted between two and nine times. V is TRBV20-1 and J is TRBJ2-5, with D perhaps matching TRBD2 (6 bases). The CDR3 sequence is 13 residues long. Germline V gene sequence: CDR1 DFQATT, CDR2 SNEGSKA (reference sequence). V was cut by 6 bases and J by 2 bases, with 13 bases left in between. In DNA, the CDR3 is TGCAGTGCCGAGTGGGGACTTCAAGAGACCCAGTACTTC. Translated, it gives CSAEWGLQETQYF.

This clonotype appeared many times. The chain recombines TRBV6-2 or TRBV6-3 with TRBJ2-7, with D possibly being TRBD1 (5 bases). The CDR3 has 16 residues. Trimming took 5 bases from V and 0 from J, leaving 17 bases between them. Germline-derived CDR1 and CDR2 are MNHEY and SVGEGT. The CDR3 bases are TGTGCCAGCAGTCCACCTCCCCAGGGAACCTCCTACGAGCAGTACTTC. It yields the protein CASSPPPQGTSYEQYF.

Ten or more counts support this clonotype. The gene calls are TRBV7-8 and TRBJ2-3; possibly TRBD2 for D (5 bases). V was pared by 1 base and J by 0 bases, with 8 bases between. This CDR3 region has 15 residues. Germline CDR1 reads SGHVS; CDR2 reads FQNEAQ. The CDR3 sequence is CASSLGRGSTDTQYF. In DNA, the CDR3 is TGTGCCAGCAGCTTAGGACGGGGTAGCACAGATACGCAGTATTTT.

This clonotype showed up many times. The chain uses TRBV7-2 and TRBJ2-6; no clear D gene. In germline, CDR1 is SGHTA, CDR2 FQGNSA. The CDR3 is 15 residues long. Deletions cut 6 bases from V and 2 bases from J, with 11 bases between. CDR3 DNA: TGTGCCAGCAGGAAAGCGCACACTGGGGCCAACGTCCTGACTTTC. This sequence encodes CASRKAHTGANVLTF. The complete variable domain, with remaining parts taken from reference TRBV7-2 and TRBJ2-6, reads GAGVSQSPSNKVTEKGKDVELRCDPISGHTALYWYRQSLGQGLEFLIYFQGNSAPDKSGLPSDRFSAERTGGSVSTLTIQRTQQEDSAVYLCASRKAHTGANVLTFGAGSRLTVL.

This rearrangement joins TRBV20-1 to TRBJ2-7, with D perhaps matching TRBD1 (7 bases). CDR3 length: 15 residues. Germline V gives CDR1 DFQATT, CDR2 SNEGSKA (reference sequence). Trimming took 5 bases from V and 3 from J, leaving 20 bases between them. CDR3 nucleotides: TGCAGTGCTCCGGTTGAGGGGGCGGGGTACTACGAGCAGTACTTC. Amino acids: CSAPVEGAGYYEQYF.

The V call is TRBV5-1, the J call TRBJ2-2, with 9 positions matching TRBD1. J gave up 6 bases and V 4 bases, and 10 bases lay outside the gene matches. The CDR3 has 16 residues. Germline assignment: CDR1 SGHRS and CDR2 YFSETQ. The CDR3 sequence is CASSPQDRGLSGELFF. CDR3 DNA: TGCGCCAGCAGCCCCCAAGACAGGGGGTTATCCGGGGAGCTGTTTTTT.

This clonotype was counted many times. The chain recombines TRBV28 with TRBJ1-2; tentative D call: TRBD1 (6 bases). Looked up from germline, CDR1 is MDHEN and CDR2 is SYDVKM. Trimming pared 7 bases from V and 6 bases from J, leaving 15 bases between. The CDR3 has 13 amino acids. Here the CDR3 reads CASKPQGSNGYTF. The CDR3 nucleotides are TGTGCCAGCAAACCACAGGGATCGAATGGCTACACCTTC.

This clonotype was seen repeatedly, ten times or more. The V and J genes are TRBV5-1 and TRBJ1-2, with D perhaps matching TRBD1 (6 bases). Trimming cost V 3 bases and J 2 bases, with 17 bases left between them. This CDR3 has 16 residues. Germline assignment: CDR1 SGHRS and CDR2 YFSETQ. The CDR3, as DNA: TGCGCCAGCAGCTCGTTGATGGACAGTCGAAACTATGGCTACACCTTC. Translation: CASSSLMDSRNYGYTF.

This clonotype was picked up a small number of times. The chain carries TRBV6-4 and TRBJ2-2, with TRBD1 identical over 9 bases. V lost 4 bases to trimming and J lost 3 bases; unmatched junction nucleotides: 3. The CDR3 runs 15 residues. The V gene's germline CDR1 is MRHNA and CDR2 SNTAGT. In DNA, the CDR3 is TGTGCCAGCAGTGTGGGACAGGGTGACACCGGGGAGCTGTTTTTT. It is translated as CASSVGQGDTGELFF.

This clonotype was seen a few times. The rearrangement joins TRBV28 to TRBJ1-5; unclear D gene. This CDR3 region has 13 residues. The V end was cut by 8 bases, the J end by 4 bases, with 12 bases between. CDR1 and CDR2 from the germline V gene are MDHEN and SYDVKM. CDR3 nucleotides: TGTGCCAGCGCCTTAATAGGGAATCAGCCCCAGCATTTT. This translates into CASALIGNQPQHF.

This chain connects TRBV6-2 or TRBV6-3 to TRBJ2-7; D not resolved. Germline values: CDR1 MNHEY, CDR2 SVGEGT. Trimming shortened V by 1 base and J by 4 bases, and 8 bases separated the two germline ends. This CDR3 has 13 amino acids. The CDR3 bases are TGTGCCAGCAGTTACTACGGGTTGTACGAGCAGTACTTC. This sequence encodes CASSYYGLYEQYF.

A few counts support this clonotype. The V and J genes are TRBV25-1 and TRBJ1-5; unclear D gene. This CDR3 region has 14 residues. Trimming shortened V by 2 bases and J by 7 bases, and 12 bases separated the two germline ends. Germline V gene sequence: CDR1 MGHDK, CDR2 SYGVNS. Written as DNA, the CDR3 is TGTGCCAGCAGTGAAGCGGGCAGGCAGCAGCCCCAGCATTTT. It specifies CASSEAGRQQPQHF.

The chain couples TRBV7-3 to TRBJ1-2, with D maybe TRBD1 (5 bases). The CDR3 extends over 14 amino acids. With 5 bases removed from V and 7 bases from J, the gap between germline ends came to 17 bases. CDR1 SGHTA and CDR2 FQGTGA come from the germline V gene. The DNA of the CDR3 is TGTGCCAGCAGCCCGGAGGGAGGGGATACTGGCTACACCTTC. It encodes CASSPEGGDTGYTF.